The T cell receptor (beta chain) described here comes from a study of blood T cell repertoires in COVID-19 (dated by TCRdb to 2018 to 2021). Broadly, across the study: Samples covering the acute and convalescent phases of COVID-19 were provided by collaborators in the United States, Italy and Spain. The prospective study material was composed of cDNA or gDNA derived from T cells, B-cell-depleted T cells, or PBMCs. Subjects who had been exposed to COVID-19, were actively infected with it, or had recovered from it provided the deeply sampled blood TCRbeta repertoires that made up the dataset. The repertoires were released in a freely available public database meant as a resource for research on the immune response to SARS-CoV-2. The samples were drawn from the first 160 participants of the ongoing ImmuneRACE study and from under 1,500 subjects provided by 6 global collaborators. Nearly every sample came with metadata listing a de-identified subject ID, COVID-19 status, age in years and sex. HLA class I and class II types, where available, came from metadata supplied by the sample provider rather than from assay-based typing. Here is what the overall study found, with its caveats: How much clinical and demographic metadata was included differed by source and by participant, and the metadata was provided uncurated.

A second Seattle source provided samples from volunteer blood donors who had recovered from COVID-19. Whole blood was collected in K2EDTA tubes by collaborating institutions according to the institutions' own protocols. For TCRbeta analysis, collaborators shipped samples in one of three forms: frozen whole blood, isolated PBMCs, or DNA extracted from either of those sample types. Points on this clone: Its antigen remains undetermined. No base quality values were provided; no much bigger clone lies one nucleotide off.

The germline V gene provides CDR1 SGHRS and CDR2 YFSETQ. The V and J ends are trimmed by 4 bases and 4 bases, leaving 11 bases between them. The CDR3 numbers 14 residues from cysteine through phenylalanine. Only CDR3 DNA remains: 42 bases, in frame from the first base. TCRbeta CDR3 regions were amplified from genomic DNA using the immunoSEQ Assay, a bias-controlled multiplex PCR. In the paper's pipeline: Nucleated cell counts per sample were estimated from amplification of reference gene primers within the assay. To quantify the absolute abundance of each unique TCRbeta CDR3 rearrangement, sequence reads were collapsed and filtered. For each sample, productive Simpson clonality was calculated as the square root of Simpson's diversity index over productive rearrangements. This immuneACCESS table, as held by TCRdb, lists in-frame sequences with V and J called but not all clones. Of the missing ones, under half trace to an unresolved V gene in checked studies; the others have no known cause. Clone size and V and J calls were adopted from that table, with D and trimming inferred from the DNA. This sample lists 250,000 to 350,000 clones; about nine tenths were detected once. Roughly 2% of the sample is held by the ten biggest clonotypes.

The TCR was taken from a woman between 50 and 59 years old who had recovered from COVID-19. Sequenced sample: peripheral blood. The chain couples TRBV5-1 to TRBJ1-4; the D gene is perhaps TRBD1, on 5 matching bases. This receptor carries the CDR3 CASSNRTRNEKLFF. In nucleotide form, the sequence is TGCGCCAGCAGCAACCGGACACGTAATGAAAAACTGTTTTTT. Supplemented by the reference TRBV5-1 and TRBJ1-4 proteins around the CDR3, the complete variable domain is KAGVTQTPRYLIKTRGQQVTLSCSPISGHRSVSWYQQTPGQGLQFLFEYFSETQRNKGNFPGRFSGRQFSNSRSEMNVSTLELGDSALYLCASSNRTRNEKLFFGSGTQLSVL.